The T cell receptor (beta chain) under discussion was sequenced for a study of T cells in Graves' hyperthyroidism and ophthalmopathy. Study at large: Blood was drawn when the patient was first diagnosed and still untreated. Overall study results and limits: Blood shared most expanded thyroid clonotypes above 0.001.

V lost 3 bases, J lost 4 bases, and 12 bases stayed unmatched. CDR1 and CDR2 from the germline V gene are MNHEY and SMNVEV (reference sequence). The CDR3 is made up of 19 amino acids. Researchers took RNA transcripts and amplified the TCR beta CDR3 regions from them. First-round RT-PCR targeting the TCR CDR3 was performed with the HTBI primer set. TCRdb reprocessed the multiplex PCR reads via MiXCR and lists one record per CDR3 protein. This table holds around 560,000 distinct CDR3 sequences, around 17% found once. Notes on this clonotype: Antigen unknown.

Uncontrolled infection, other autoimmune disease, pregnancy or lactation barred patients from enrollment. It was 10 ml of fresh peripheral blood that supplied the PBMCs. The specimen was blood. This chain links TRBV27 with TRBJ2-2; 12 bases are shared with TRBD2. The receptor was derived from a woman aged 18 to 35 with Graves' hyperthyroidism. The CDR3: CASSFDPSGRVLGTGELFF. The CDR3, as DNA: TGTGCCAGCAGTTTCGATCCTAGCGGGAGGGTCCTTGGCACCGGGGAGCTGTTTTTT.